Below, 18 T cell receptor beta chains from the same sample are listed, as sequenced in a study of response to subunit inactivated influenza vaccine. TCRdb independently ran MiXCR on the RT-PCR reads; one entry per CDR3 protein. The repertoire holds 530,000 or so distinct CDR3 sequences, with about 10% as singletons. Sequenced here: PBMCs from blood, sampled on the day of vaccination. These TCRs come from a man aged 50 or older who received an inactivated influenza vaccine.

This clonotype was counted between two and nine times. The chain has TRBV2 and TRBJ1-5, with D tentatively TRBD1 (6 bases). CDR3 length: 15 residues. V lost 2 bases and J lost 11, with 19 bases in between. Per germline, CDR1 SNHLY and CDR2 FYNNEI. CDR3 sequence: CASSEWGRGDPTQHF. CDR3 bases: TGTGCCAGCAGTGAATGGGGGCGGGGGGATCCGACCCAGCATTTT. Full variable domain (missing parts from reference TRBV2 and TRBJ1-5): EPEVTQTPSHQVTQMGQEVILRCVPISNHLYFYWYRQILGQKVEFLVSFYNNEISEKSEIFDDQFSVERPDGSNFTLKIRSTKLEDSAMYFCASSEWGRGDPTQHFGDGTRLSIL.

This clonotype has a count of ten or more. This chain uses TRBV20-1 with TRBJ2-3, with D possibly TRBD1 on 5 matching bases. This CDR3 is built from 11 residues. V lost 6 bases to trimming and J lost 6 bases, with 10 bases between them. CDR1 is DFQATT, CDR2 SNEGSKA, per germline (reference sequence). CDR3 coding DNA: TGCAGTGCCCTTAAGGGGGATACGCAGTATTTT. As protein: CSALKGDTQYF.

The V gene is TRBV5-1, the J gene TRBJ2-7; weak D call: TRBD2 (7 bases). CDR1 and CDR2 from the germline V gene are SGHRS and YFSETQ. The CDR3 has 18 amino acids. With 0 bases removed from V and 3 bases from J, the gap between germline ends came to 22 bases. The CDR3 is CASSLAGGSVLFFYEQYF. For the CDR3, the DNA is TGCGCCAGCAGCTTGGCGGGGGGCTCCGTCCTTTTCTTCTACGAGCAGTACTTC.

This sequence joins TRBV28 and TRBJ2-7, with 7 bases identical to TRBD2. Trimming cost V 2 bases and J 6 bases; bases outside gene matches: 4. CDR3 length equals 13 residues. From germline, CDR1 is MDHEN and CDR2 SYDVKM. CDR3 bases: TGTGCCAGCAGTTTAAGGCGCGGGGGCGAGCAGTACTTC. Its translation is CASSLRRGGEQYF.

Regarding this clonotype: This may be a read error, as it is one base from a much larger clone. The chain uses TRBV29-1 and TRBJ2-2; D gene uncertain. Trimming pared 4 bases from V and 6 bases from J, leaving 3 bases between. Germline assignment: CDR1 SQVTM and CDR2 ANQGSEA. The CDR3 is 10 residues long. In DNA, the CDR3 is TGCAGCGTTGGATCCGGGGAGCTGTTTTTT. Its translation: CSVGSGELFF.

The chain joins TRBV6-5 to TRBJ2-2; 8 nucleotides agree with TRBD2. Germline V gene sequence: CDR1 MNHEY, CDR2 SVGAGI. This CDR3 comprises 17 residues. With V trimmed by 0 bases and J by 6 bases, 9 bases remained unmatched. The chain's CDR3 is CASSYSLGGRGAGELFF. CDR3 coding DNA: TGTGCCAGCAGTTACTCGCTCGGAGGGCGGGGGGCCGGGGAGCTGTTTTTT.

This clonotype was recorded many times. The chain couples TRBV12-3 or TRBV12-4 to TRBJ2-7; D is perhaps TRBD1 or TRBD2 (5 bases each). V lost 3 bases and J lost 3, with 9 bases in between. The CDR3 has 13 residues. CDR3 loop: CASSLQGVYEQYF. The CDR3, as DNA: TGTGCCAGCAGTTTGCAGGGAGTCTACGAGCAGTACTTC.

The chain is built from TRBV15 and TRBJ2-1; 10 nucleotides line up with TRBD1. The V and J ends lost 5 bases and 4 bases, in that order; junction bases with no gene match: 11. There are 17 residues in the CDR3. Germline-derived CDR1 and CDR2 are LNHNV and YYDKDF (reference sequence). In nucleotides, the CDR3 is TGTGCCACCAGCCGAAGCCGGGGACAGGGGACGTACAATGAGCAGTTCTTC. Encoded protein: CATSRSRGQGTYNEQFF.

The chain uses TRBV12-3 or TRBV12-4 and TRBJ1-1; no definite D call. V was pared by 3 bases and J by 5 bases, with 7 bases between. There are 12 residues in the CDR3. The CDR3 nucleotides are TGTGCCAGCAGTTTCGGGCGTACTGAAGCTTTCTTT. It encodes CASSFGRTEAFF.

This clonotype has just a few counts. This chain uses TRBV20-1 with TRBJ2-1; a weak D match, TRBD1 (7 bases). The length of the CDR3 is 17 residues. Germline V CDR1 and CDR2: DFQATT, SNEGSKA (reference sequence). V was shortened by 3 bases and J by 6 bases, with 24 bases between the two germline ends. The CDR3 DNA reads as TGCAGTGCTAGGCGGGGCCCCGGGACAGCAAAGAGCAATGAGCAGTTCTTC. Translated: CSARRGPGTAKSNEQFF.

This clonotype was recorded a few times. The chain recombines TRBV20-1 with TRBJ2-5, with 9 bases identical to TRBD1. Trimming removed 6 bases from V and 1 base from J; junction bases left unmatched: 6. From germline, CDR1 is DFQATT and CDR2 SNEGSKA (reference sequence). The CDR3 has 14 residues. The CDR3 coding sequence is TGCAGTGCCAATAACAGGGGGCGCCAAGAGACCCAGTACTTC. Protein sequence: CSANNRGRQETQYF.

With respect to this clonotype: A read error is possible here, since a much larger clone lies one base away. This chain joins TRBV11-2 and TRBJ2-7; D is unclear. CDR1 and CDR2 from the germline V gene are SGHAT and FQNNGV. V lost 1 base and J lost 7, with 14 bases in between. The CDR3 spans 14 residues. The CDR3 DNA is TGTGCCAGCAGCTTAGCCTTTGCAAGCCGGGAGCAGTACTTC. Its translation: CASSLAFASREQYF.

The chain recombines TRBV7-2 with TRBJ2-7, with 11 bases matching TRBD2. This CDR3 comprises 15 residues. Per germline, CDR1 SGHTA and CDR2 FQGNSA. After removal of 3 bases from V and 4 bases from J, the junction contained 5 bases not matched to a gene. The CDR3 nucleotides are TGTGCCAGCAGCTTGCCTAGCGGGGGGCATTACGAGCAGTACTTC. Translating gives CASSLPSGGHYEQYF.

The V and J genes are TRBV20-1 and TRBJ1-3, with D possibly TRBD1 on 6 matching bases. The CDR3 loop spans 14 amino acids. CDR1 DFQATT and CDR2 SNEGSKA come from the germline V gene (reference sequence). The V end was cut by 5 bases, the J end by 0 bases, with 11 bases between. Here the CDR3 DNA reads TGCAGTGCTGTAAGGGGGAGCTCTGGAAACACCATATATTTT. It yields the protein CSAVRGSSGNTIYF.

A few counts support this clonotype. The chain is built from TRBV7-9 and TRBJ2-5; D call uncertain. This CDR3 is built from 14 residues. Looked up from germline, CDR1 is SEHNR and CDR2 is FQNEAQ (reference sequence). The ends were cut back, 5 bases at V and 4 bases at J, with 14 bases in the middle. Here the CDR3 DNA reads TGTGCCAGCAGCCATTCGATAGGTTTAGAGACCCAGTACTTC. Protein: CASSHSIGLETQYF.

The V call is TRBV6-1, the J call TRBJ2-1; 16 nucleotides match TRBD2. V trimming: 6 bases; J trimming: 8 bases; junction bases outside the gene matches: 7. Germline values: CDR1 MNHNS, CDR2 SASEGT. The CDR3 has 16 residues. The CDR3 region has the DNA TGTGCCAGCAGCCACCCGGGACTAGCGGGGGGGGATGAGCAGTTCTTC. Translating it yields CASSHPGLAGGDEQFF.

This clonotype was picked up many times. V is TRBV28 and J is TRBJ1-6; D not certain. The germline gives CDR1 MDHEN, CDR2 SYDVKM. This CDR3 spans 12 amino acids. Trimming shortened V by 1 base and J by 15 bases, and 10 bases separated the two germline ends. The CDR3 coding sequence is TGTGCCAGCAGTTTATTGGGTGACCTCCTCCACTTT. Translation: CASSLLGDLLHF.

This clonotype was found a few times. The chain is built from TRBV20-1 and TRBJ2-5, with 11 bases matching TRBD2. Germline V gene lookup returns CDR1 DFQATT and CDR2 SNEGSKA (reference sequence). The CDR3 is made up of 14 amino acids. With V trimmed by 4 bases and J by 2 bases, 3 bases remained unmatched. The CDR3 coding sequence is TGCAGTGCTACGGGACTAGCGGAGCAAGAGACCCAGTACTTC. Its protein is CSATGLAEQETQYF.